This TCR beta chain emerged from a study of identifying expanded T cells in peripheral blood. The CDR3 runs 14 residues. Trimming stripped 1 base from V and 5 bases from J, with 11 bases between. CDR1 MDHEN and CDR2 SYDVKM come from the germline V gene. Generated by immunoSEQ multiplex PCR, the TCRdb table keeps only in-frame clones and is missing some. The sample lists 90,000 to 110,000 clones, about 87% occurring once. During the collection period, no donor immune events like infections were recorded. This chain uses TRBV28 with TRBJ1-2; possible D gene TRBD1, 6 bases. The sample consisted of blood. The TCR originated in a person aged 18 to 75 in good health. Here the CDR3 DNA reads TGTGCCAGCAGTTTATATGCGGGGGCTTATGGCTACACCTTC. Its translation is CASSLYAGAYGYTF.